These 8 T cell receptor beta chains came from one sample sequenced in a study of technical replicates of blood from a handful of donors. Sequencing used immunoSEQ multiplex PCR; TCRdb keeps in-frame clones, though not all of them. The table includes about 76,000 clones, approximately 86% detected once. Sample: PBMCs. The receptors were gathered from a human donor in good health. Some clones in this sample may be carry-over from other donors' samples.

The chain employs TRBV27 and TRBJ2-2; weak D call: TRBD2 (6 bases). Trimming shortened V by 4 bases and J by 4 bases, and 13 bases separated the two germline ends. From germline, CDR1 is MNHEY and CDR2 SMNVEV (reference sequence). The CDR3 runs to 15 residues. This CDR3 reads CASSSYGGTTGELFF. The CDR3 coding sequence is TGTGCCAGCAGTTCCTATGGGGGGACCACCGGGGAGCTGTTTTTT.

This clone has just a few counts. This sequence joins TRBV11-3 and TRBJ2-2; perhaps TRBD2 as D (6 bases). V was clipped by 1 base and J by 6 bases, with 6 bases between them. Germline lookup yields CDR1 SGHNT and CDR2 YENEEA. The CDR3 has 13 residues. The CDR3 sequence is CASSLASAGELFF. For the CDR3, the DNA is TGTGCCAGCAGCTTAGCTAGCGCCGGGGAGCTGTTTTTT.

This chain uses TRBV15 with TRBJ2-2; 10 bases match TRBD2. Germline V gives CDR1 LNHNV, CDR2 YYDKDF (reference sequence). This CDR3 has 15 amino acids. V gave up 6 bases and J gave up 5 bases; unmatched junction bases: 6. As DNA, the CDR3 is TGTGCCACCAGGGGAGCACTAGCGGGAACCGGGGAGCTGTTTTTT. The encoded protein is CATRGALAGTGELFF. The whole variable domain, filled in from reference TRBV15 and TRBJ2-2, reads DAMVIQNPRYQVTQFGKPVTLSCSQTLNHNVMYWYQQKSSQAPKLLFHYYDKDFNNEADTPDNFQSRRPNTSFCFLDIRSPGLGDTAMYLCATRGALAGTGELFFGEGSRLTVL.

The chain links TRBV1 to TRBJ2-5; TRBD2, the D gene given by the table, was not confirmed from the DNA. TRBV1 is a listed pseudogene. CDR3 length: 15 amino acids. The CDR3 DNA is TGCACCAGCAGCCCTTGGGGGGAAGTCCAAGAGACCCAGTACTTC. The encoded protein is CTSSPWGEVQETQYF.

The rearrangement uses TRBV7-2 and TRBJ2-7; perhaps TRBD1 as D (5 bases). Trimming left V 6 bases short and J 0 bases short, with 15 bases between. The CDR3 sequence is 15 residues long. The germline gives CDR1 SGHTA, CDR2 FQGNSA. Here the CDR3 reads CASRRGQLSSYEQYF. CDR3 DNA sequence: TGTGCCAGCAGAAGGGGCCAGTTGAGCTCCTACGAGCAGTACTTC.

The V gene is TRBV7-2, the J gene TRBJ2-7; 7 nucleotides line up with TRBD2. V shed 5 bases and J 0 bases; nucleotides not matched to a gene: 10. CDR3 length: 16 amino acids. Per germline, CDR1 SGHTA and CDR2 FQGNSA. The CDR3 sequence: CASSPLGGGPSYEQYF. The CDR3 DNA reads as TGTGCCAGCAGCCCTCTCGGCGGGGGACCCTCCTACGAGCAGTACTTC. The entire variable domain, with the rest obtained from reference TRBV7-2 and TRBJ2-7, is as follows: GAGVSQSPSNKVTEKGKDVELRCDPISGHTALYWYRQSLGQGLEFLIYFQGNSAPDKSGLPSDRFSAERTGGSVSTLTIQRTQQEDSAVYLCASSPLGGGPSYEQYFGPGTRLTVT.

The chain links TRBV5-1 to TRBJ1-4; D unclear. Trimming removed 2 bases from V and 0 bases from J, with 11 bases in between. Looked up from germline, CDR1 is SGHRS and CDR2 is YFSETQ. This CDR3 spans 16 amino acids. CDR3 sequence reads: CASSLLGGPTNEKLFF. CDR3 bases: TGCGCCAGCAGCTTACTGGGAGGGCCAACTAATGAAAAACTGTTTTTT.

This chain uses TRBV4-2 with TRBJ1-6, with 12 positions matching TRBD1. The CDR3 spans 20 residues. The trim removed 5 bases at V and 0 bases at J, leaving 11 bases unmatched. CDR1 is LGHNA, CDR2 YNFKEQ, per germline. CDR3 DNA: TGTGCCAGCAGCGCCTGGGACAGGGGGCACCTACCCTCCTATAATTCACCCCTCCACTTT. This sequence encodes CASSAWDRGHLPSYNSPLHF.